The 18 T cell receptor beta chains below come from one sample, sequenced in a study of T cells expressing NK-cell markers. Each CDR3 protein gets one entry in TCRdb, which reprocessed the 5' RACE reads and gives no DNA. The sample totals over 150,000 distinct CDR3 sequences; its top ten clones hold 30% to 45%. Sequenced input: blood T cells: a sorted CD56 or NKG2C T cell subset, CD4+ or CD8+ T cells, or bulk PBMC T cells (not recorded which). All receptors derive from a woman aged 50 to 60 in good health.

V is TRBV9 and J is TRBJ1-4. CDR3 length: 15 residues. Germline values: CDR1 SGDLS, CDR2 YYNGEE. The CDR3 reads CASSQGGRYNEKLFF.

The chain has TRBV5-1 and TRBJ2-7; the D call of TRBD2 rests on TCRdb alone, since no DNA is present to check it. The CDR3 contains 15 residues. Germline V gene lookup returns CDR1 SGHRS and CDR2 YFSETQ. The CDR3 loop is CASSGGLAGFYEQYF.

The gene calls are TRBV5-6 and TRBJ1-2; TCRdb designates TRBD1, a call that cannot be tested without DNA. Germline loops: CDR1 SGHDT, CDR2 YYEEEE. This CDR3 comprises 13 residues. The CDR3 sequence: CASTSGTGDGYTF.

The chain has TRBV12-3 or TRBV12-4 and TRBJ1-1; TCRdb reports TRBD1, a call that lacks DNA to check it against. The CDR3 totals 13 residues. CDR3 in amino acids: CASSTGASTEAFF.

The chain is built from TRBV4-1 and TRBJ2-3; TCRdb proposes TRBD2, but this gene call is untestable without DNA. CDR3 length: 17 amino acids. CDR1 and CDR2 from the germline V gene are MGHRA and YSYEKL. CDR3 loop: CASTWTSGGTSTDTQYF.

The chain uses TRBV5-5 and TRBJ1-1; TCRdb calls TRBD1, which cannot be checked without DNA. This CDR3 is built from 14 residues. Germline CDR1 is SGHKS and CDR2 is YYEKEE (reference sequence). This chain's CDR3 is CASSLARGIPEAFF.

The chain couples TRBV5-6 to TRBJ2-1; checking the TCRdb D call of TRBD2 is not possible without DNA. This CDR3 has 16 residues. Germline V gene lookup returns CDR1 SGHDT and CDR2 YYEEEE. The CDR3 sequence is CASSGLAGDFYNEQFF.

The rearrangement uses TRBV7-9 and TRBJ2-1; the D call of TRBD2 rests on TCRdb alone, since no DNA is present to check it. CDR1 is SEHNR, CDR2 FQNEAQ, per germline (reference sequence). CDR3 length equals 15 residues. The CDR3 is CASSSSGTKDNEQFF.

J is TRBJ2-7 and V is TRBV2. The CDR3 spans 11 residues. The germline V gene encodes CDR1 SNHLY and CDR2 FYNNEI. CDR3 amino acids: CASSTDGEQYF.

V gene TRBV7-9 combines with J gene TRBJ1-1. Germline-derived CDR1 and CDR2 are SEHNR and FQNEAQ (reference sequence). The CDR3 contains 11 residues. CDR3 amino acids: CASRRNAEAFF. The whole variable domain, filled in from reference TRBV7-9 and TRBJ1-1, reads DTGVSQNPRHKITKRGQNVTFRCDPISEHNRLYWYRQTLGQGPEFLTYFQNEAQLEKSRLLSDRFSAERPKGSFSTLEIQRTEQGDSAMYLCASRRNAEAFFGQGTRLTVV.

The chain is built from TRBV5-4 and TRBJ1-3. The CDR3 runs 11 residues. The V gene's germline CDR1 is SGHNT and CDR2 YYREEE (reference sequence). This chain's CDR3 is CASSDGNTIYF.

The V and J genes are TRBV2 and TRBJ2-3; without DNA, the TCRdb call of TRBD2 cannot be checked. This CDR3 is built from 13 residues. CDR1 is SNHLY and CDR2 is FYNNEI in the germline V gene. This chain's CDR3 is CASRWRERDTQYF. The whole variable domain, filled in from reference TRBV2 and TRBJ2-3, reads EPEVTQTPSHQVTQMGQEVILRCVPISNHLYFYWYRQILGQKVEFLVSFYNNEISEKSEIFDDQFSVERPDGSNFTLKIRSTKLEDSAMYFCASRWRERDTQYFGPGTRLTVL.

The CDR3 region is CASSGWQTQPWEETQYF. This sequence joins TRBV6-1 and TRBJ2-5. This CDR3 region has 17 residues. Germline loops: CDR1 MNHNS, CDR2 SASEGT.

This chain uses TRBV5-1 with TRBJ2-3; TCRdb lists TRBD1, though no DNA is available to test this call. The length of the CDR3 is 15 residues. CDR1 and CDR2 from the germline V gene are SGHRS and YFSETQ. The CDR3 reads CASSLERGSTDTQYF.

This sequence joins TRBV4-1 and TRBJ2-1; TCRdb proposes TRBD1, but this gene call is untestable without DNA. Germline assignment: CDR1 MGHRA and CDR2 YSYEKL. The CDR3 extends over 16 amino acids. The CDR3: CASSPQGPNPYNEQFF.

This chain joins TRBV27 and TRBJ1-5. Germline values: CDR1 MNHEY, CDR2 SMNVEV (reference sequence). The CDR3 has 15 amino acids. The CDR3 region is CASSPTWSSNQPQHF.

The chain joins TRBV4-1 to TRBJ2-5. CDR1 is MGHRA, CDR2 YSYEKL, per germline. The CDR3 covers 14 residues. CDR3 sequence: CASSQVPNQETQYF.

The chain couples TRBV21-1 to TRBJ1-6. TRBV21-1 is listed as a pseudogene. The CDR3 consists of 15 residues. The CDR3 here is CASSKRDSGNSPLHF.